This section outlines one TCR beta chain sequence together with its context. The sample is drawn from a study of patients and donors after allogeneic stem cell transplantation. This CDR3 is 12 amino acids long. Germline-derived CDR1 and CDR2 are DFQATT and SNEGSKA (reference sequence). V was cut by 5 bases and J by 2 bases, with 10 bases left in between. MiXCR, applied by TCRdb to the RT-PCR reads, yields one record per CDR3 protein. This table holds under 200,000 distinct CDR3 sequences, around 30% found once. The clonotype was recovered from a human donor who was either an allogeneic HSCT recipient or a stem cell or donor lymphocyte infusion donor (not recorded which). It is not recorded whose cells these are; they may come from a transplant donor. The sequencing sample was made of blood, either unsorted or a sorted T cell fraction (not recorded which). The gene calls are TRBV20-1 and TRBJ2-7; maybe TRBD2 (5 bases). The CDR3 sequence is CSALRAAYEQYF. The CDR3 DNA follows: TGCAGTGCTCTGAGGGCCGCCTACGAGCAGTACTTC.